A single sample is the source of the 16 T cell receptor beta chains below, sequenced in a study of immune cell composition in non-small cell lung cancer. TCRdb's copy holds only in-frame clones and misses some; the assay was immunoSEQ multiplex PCR. Here the sample spans approximately 8,600 clones, 67% being singletons. Normal lung sampling was at least 3 cm from the tumour, as distant as possible. What was sequenced was non-adjacent lung tissue. Receptors were obtained from a human donor with non-small cell lung cancer.

The CDR3 here is CASSRALITNTGELFF. The CDR3 DNA reads as TGTGCCAGCTCACGAGCCCTTATTACGAACACCGGGGAGCTGTTTTTT. The chain employs TRBV18 and TRBJ2-2; D is unresolved. The CDR3 runs 16 residues. Looked up from germline, CDR1 is KGHSH and CDR2 is LQKENI. The V gene lost 4 bases and the J gene lost 0 bases, with 12 bases spanning the gap.

The chain recombines TRBV18 with TRBJ2-2; a weak D match, TRBD1 (6 bases). V dropped 0 bases and J dropped 1 base, with 15 bases sitting between them. Germline CDR1 and CDR2: KGHSH and LQKENI. This CDR3 region has 18 residues. The CDR3 reads CASSPPRTDSLNTGELFF. CDR3 nucleotide sequence: TGTGCCAGCTCACCACCCCGGACAGATAGCCTGAACACCGGGGAGCTGTTTTTT.

This clone is medium-sized (0.01 to 0.1%) by share. V is TRBV9 and J is TRBJ2-3; D gene uncertain. The germline V and J ends were trimmed by 4 bases and 4 bases, with 7 bases remaining between them. Germline CDR1 is SGDLS and CDR2 is YYNGEE. This CDR3 comprises 12 residues. The CDR3 protein is CASSPQADTQYF. In DNA, the CDR3 is TGTGCCAGCAGCCCGCAGGCAGATACGCAGTATTTT.

V usage is TRBV14 and J usage is TRBJ1-2, with 8 bases aligning to TRBD1. CDR1 and CDR2 (germline): SGHDN, FVKESK. The J segment lost 6 bases and the V segment lost 2 bases, leaving 8 bases of the junction unmatched. The CDR3 totals 15 residues. In DNA form, the CDR3 reads TGTGCCAGCAGCCAAAGCAGGGGGCTGGGGGATGGCTACACCTTC. Its translation is CASSQSRGLGDGYTF.

This chain uses TRBV2 with TRBJ2-5, with TRBD1 as a possible D gene (6 bases). V shed 8 bases and J shed 2 bases, with 15 bases lying between them. CDR1 and CDR2 from the germline V gene are SNHLY and FYNNEI. The CDR3 extends over 14 amino acids. The CDR3 nucleotides are TGTGCCAGCCAGAGGACGGACAGACAAGAGACCCAGTACTTC. Protein: CASQRTDRQETQYF.

The genes are TRBV5-1 and TRBJ1-1, with a tentative D call TRBD1 (5 bases). The CDR3 totals 13 residues. Deletions cut 5 bases from V and 0 bases from J, with 8 bases between. The germline gives CDR1 SGHRS, CDR2 YFSETQ. CDR3 coding DNA: TGCGCCAGCAGATCACAGGTGAACACTGAAGCTTTCTTT. It translates to CASRSQVNTEAFF.

The J gene is TRBJ2-2, the V gene TRBV25-1, with TRBD1 matching 10 bases. The germline CDR1 and CDR2 sequences are MGHDK and SYGVNS. There are 18 residues in the CDR3. V lost 6 bases and J lost 7; bases outside the gene matches: 17. The CDR3 DNA is TGTGCCAGCAGCCTAGAGGTGGGACAGGGGCTAATGGACGGGGAGCTGTTTTTT. Translating it yields CASSLEVGQGLMDGELFF.

The rearrangement links TRBV14 to TRBJ2-7; 9 bases are a match to TRBD1. CDR1 and CDR2 (germline): SGHDN, FVKESK. The CDR3 consists of 15 residues. Trimming cost V 6 bases and J 5 bases; bases outside gene matches: 11. The CDR3 here is CASRATGTGKHEQYF. As DNA, the CDR3 is TGTGCCAGCAGAGCCACCGGGACAGGGAAACACGAGCAGTACTTC.

The rearrangement uses TRBV7-9 and TRBJ2-2; 7 bases line up with TRBD1. Germline values: CDR1 SEHNR, CDR2 FQNEAQ (reference sequence). The CDR3 extends over 16 amino acids. V gave up 3 bases and J gave up 4 bases; unmatched junction bases: 8. Here the CDR3 reads CASSFRGTEITGELFF. CDR3 nucleotides: TGTGCCAGCAGCTTTCGAGGGACAGAGATCACCGGGGAGCTGTTTTTT.

This chain links TRBV29-1 with TRBJ1-1; 8 positions agree with TRBD1. The CDR3 totals 14 residues. The germline V gene has CDR1 SQVTM and CDR2 ANQGSEA. Germline trimming cut 7 bases from V and 1 base from J; bases unmatched to any gene: 8. CDR3 amino acids: CSGGQGAKNTEAFF. The DNA for the CDR3 is TGCAGCGGAGGACAGGGAGCTAAGAACACTGAAGCTTTCTTT.

The chain has TRBV4-1 and TRBJ1-2; 8 bases map to TRBD1. J lost 10 bases, V lost 2 bases, and 9 bases had no gene match. CDR1 is MGHRA and CDR2 is YSYEKL in the germline V gene. CDR3 size: 14 residues. The CDR3 nucleotides read TGCGCCAGCAGCCAAACCGGGACAGGCAATGCCTACACCTTC. This translates into CASSQTGTGNAYTF.

In its sample, this clone was seen a few times. V and J are TRBV14 and TRBJ2-3; D remains unclear. CDR1 is SGHDN, CDR2 FVKESK, per germline. CDR3 size: 15 residues. Trimming took off 6 bases at V and 0 bases at J, with 13 bases between the two ends. For the CDR3, the DNA is TGTGCCAGCAGGCGTTTCGAGCTGAGCACAGATACGCAGTATTTT. Its translation: CASRRFELSTDTQYF.

This clone was seen a handful of times. The rearrangement joins TRBV7-9 to TRBJ2-2, with 7 bases matching TRBD1. Trimming cost V 5 bases and J 4 bases; bases outside gene matches: 10. Germline lookup yields CDR1 SEHNR and CDR2 FQNEAQ (reference sequence). This CDR3 spans 16 amino acids. Written as DNA, the CDR3 is TGTGCCAGCAGCCCTGACAGGGTTTATGGCACCGGGGAGCTGTTTTTT. It is translated as CASSPDRVYGTGELFF.

The chain links TRBV6-5 to TRBJ2-5; the match to TRBD1 covers 9 bases. CDR1 is MNHEY, CDR2 SVGAGI, per germline. Trimming at V came to 2 bases and at J to 5 bases, leaving 9 bases not matched to a gene. This CDR3 is built from 16 residues. In nucleotides, the CDR3 is TGTGCCAGCAGTTACAGGGGACAGGGTGGAAGGGAGACCCAGTACTTC. Its translation: CASSYRGQGGRETQYF.

This clone was seen only a few times. The gene calls are TRBV19 and TRBJ1-5, with 8 nucleotides matching TRBD1. Germline CDR1 and CDR2: LNHDA and SQIVND (reference sequence). This CDR3 is built from 15 residues. Trimming at V came to 9 bases and at J to 4 bases, leaving 11 bases not matched to a gene. Written as DNA, the CDR3 is TGTGCCAGGGACTCCAGGGGGCGTCGGAATCAGCCCCAGCATTTT. Protein sequence: CARDSRGRRNQPQHF.

This chain uses TRBV21-1 with TRBJ1-5; TRBD1 is taken as the D call from the table, unchecked against the DNA. TRBV21-1 counts as a pseudogene. The CDR3 has 14 residues. The CDR3 spells CASSKEGVNQPQHF. The CDR3 coding sequence is TGTGCCAGCAGCAAAGAAGGGGTAAATCAGCCCCAGCATTTT.